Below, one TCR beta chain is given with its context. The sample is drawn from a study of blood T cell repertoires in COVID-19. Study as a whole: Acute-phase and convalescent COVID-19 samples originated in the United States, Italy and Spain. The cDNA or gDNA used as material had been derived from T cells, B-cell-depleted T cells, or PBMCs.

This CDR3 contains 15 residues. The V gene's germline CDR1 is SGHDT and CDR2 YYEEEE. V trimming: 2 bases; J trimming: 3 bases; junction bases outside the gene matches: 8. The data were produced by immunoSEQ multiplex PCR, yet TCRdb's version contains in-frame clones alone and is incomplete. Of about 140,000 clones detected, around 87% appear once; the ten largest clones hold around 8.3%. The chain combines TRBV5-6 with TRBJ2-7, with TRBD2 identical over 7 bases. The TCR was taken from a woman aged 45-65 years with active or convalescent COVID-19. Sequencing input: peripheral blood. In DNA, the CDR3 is TGTGCCAGCAGCTTCGGGGAGGGGTCCCGCTACGAGCAGTACTTC. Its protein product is CASSFGEGSRYEQYF.